Shown below are 3 T cell receptor beta chains from a single sample sequenced in a study of OX40 agonist ivuxolimab in advanced cancers. Sequencing was performed with immunoSEQ multiplex PCR; in TCRdb, only in-frame clones are kept and a portion is missing. The sample records about 120,000 clones, around 91% being singletons. This sample comprised CD4+ or CD8+ T cells sorted from blood, obtained in a trial of the OX40 agonist ivuxolimab. Source of these receptors: an adult with an advanced solid tumor such as melanoma, head and neck, liver or kidney cancer.

The chain has TRBV28 and TRBJ1-2; D may be TRBD1 (6 bases). Germline loops: CDR1 MDHEN, CDR2 SYDVKM. The CDR3 is 14 amino acids. V was shortened by 1 base and J by 6 bases, with 12 bases between the two germline ends. As DNA, the CDR3 is TGTGCCAGCAGTTTATTCCGGGGGCGGAATGGCTACACCTTC. This translates into CASSLFRGRNGYTF.

J is TRBJ1-1 and V is TRBV7-2; D not certain. V was pared by 1 base and J by 1 base, with 10 bases between. This CDR3 has 15 residues. CDR1 SGHTA and CDR2 FQGNSA come from the germline V gene. This CDR3 is CASSLEGVKNTEAFF. CDR3 bases: TGTGCCAGCAGCTTAGAAGGTGTAAAGAACACTGAAGCTTTCTTT.

The chain carries TRBV20-1 and TRBJ1-4, with unresolved D. Germline CDR1 is DFQATT and CDR2 is SNEGSKA (reference sequence). This CDR3 spans 11 amino acids. V lost 3 bases, J lost 5 bases, and 4 bases lay in between. CDR3 region: CSASTNEKLFF. CDR3 in DNA: TGCAGTGCTAGCACCAATGAAAAACTGTTTTTT.